A selection of T cell receptor beta chains follows, all from one sample in a study of T cell repertoires in cytomegalovirus infection. TCRdb reprocessed the reads with MiXCR, giving one entry per CDR3 protein. The sample contains approximately 590,000 distinct CDR3 sequences, roughly 42% of which appear only once. Their antigen targets remain unknown. The sample in question was cultured PBMCs, obtained from culture after CMV antigen stimulation. Receptors were obtained from a human donor in good health (CMV status not recorded). Some clones in this sample may be carry-over from other donors' samples. CDR3s include the opening cysteine and the closing phenylalanine or tryptophan. A D gene is named only where the DNA matches it firmly. Size tells how often a clone was seen (once, few, many) or the class of an expanded clone, and some rows leave it out.

CDR3nt: TGTGCCATCGGGCGGAATAATTCACCCCTCCACTTT
CDR3aa: CAIGRNNSPLHF
j_gene: TRBJ1-6
d_gene: .
v_gene: TRBV10-3
abundance: .

CDR3nt: TGTGCCAGCAGTTTACGACTCTCCCCCTACGAGCAGTACTTC
CDR3aa: CASSLRLSPYEQYF
j_gene: TRBJ2-7
d_gene: .
v_gene: TRBV28
abundance: .

CDR3nt: TGTGCCAGCAGCTTAATATGGGGACCCCAGTACTTC
CDR3aa: CASSLIWGPQYF
j_gene: TRBJ2-5
d_gene: .
v_gene: TRBV7-2
abundance: few

CDR3nt: TGTGCCAGCAGCTTGGCCCAGGGAGATACGCAGTATTTT
CDR3aa: CASSLAQGDTQYF
j_gene: TRBJ2-3
d_gene: .
v_gene: TRBV5-5
abundance: .

CDR3nt: TGTGCCAGCAGCTTAGTAGAGCGGGCTAGCTCCTACAATGAGCAGTTCTTC
CDR3aa: CASSLVERASSYNEQFF
j_gene: TRBJ2-1
d_gene: .
v_gene: TRBV7-2
abundance: few

CDR3nt: TGTGCCAGCAGCCAAGATATGGGAAAGGGACAGCCCCAGCATTTT
CDR3aa: CASSQDMGKGQPQHF
j_gene: TRBJ1-5
d_gene: .
v_gene: TRBV4-1
abundance: .

CDR3nt: TGTGCCAGCAGCTTAGTCGGGGAGTACGAGCAGTACTTC
CDR3aa: CASSLVGEYEQYF
j_gene: TRBJ2-7
d_gene: .
v_gene: TRBV7-6
abundance: few

CDR3nt: TGTGCCAGCATGGTGGGAGGGGGAAATTCACCCCTCCACTTT
CDR3aa: CASMVGGGNSPLHF
j_gene: TRBJ1-6
d_gene: .
v_gene: TRBV6-6
abundance: .

CDR3nt: TGTGCCACCAGCAGAGGGCTCCCCTTCGACGGTGAAAAACTGTTTTTT
CDR3aa: CATSRGLPFDGEKLFF
j_gene: TRBJ1-4
d_gene: .
v_gene: TRBV15
abundance: .

CDR3nt: TGCGCCAGCAGCATGACTAGCGCCGATTACGAGCAGTACTTC
CDR3aa: CASSMTSADYEQYF
j_gene: TRBJ2-7
d_gene: TRBD2
v_gene: TRBV5-1
abundance: .

CDR3nt: TGTGCCAGCAGCCACGGACTAGCGAGGTATGAGCAGTTCTTC
CDR3aa: CASSHGLARYEQFF
j_gene: TRBJ2-1
d_gene: TRBD2
v_gene: TRBV11-2
abundance: .

CDR3nt: TGTGCCAGCAGTTCGGACAGAGCAACTAATGAAAAACTGTTTTTT
CDR3aa: CASSSDRATNEKLFF
j_gene: TRBJ1-4
d_gene: .
v_gene: TRBV2
abundance: .

CDR3nt: TGTGCCAGCACCGAACTAGGGGAATTAAGCACAGATACGCAGTATTTT
CDR3aa: CASTELGELSTDTQYF
j_gene: TRBJ2-3
d_gene: .
v_gene: TRBV7-8
abundance: many

CDR3nt: TGTGCCAGCAGCTTAGAGAGTTTCTCTGGAAACACCATATATTTT
CDR3aa: CASSLESFSGNTIYF
j_gene: TRBJ1-3
d_gene: .
v_gene: TRBV7-2
abundance: few

CDR3nt: TGTGCCAGCAGCGTGGGACTAGCGGATGAGCAGTTCTTC
CDR3aa: CASSVGLADEQFF
j_gene: TRBJ2-1
d_gene: TRBD2
v_gene: TRBV5-6
abundance: .

CDR3nt: TGTGCCAGCAGCTTCCCAGGATCCCAGCCCCGGCATTTT
CDR3aa: CASSFPGSQPRHF
j_gene: TRBJ1-5
d_gene: .
v_gene: TRBV7-2
abundance: .

CDR3nt: TGTGCCAGCAGCTTAGGTCCAAGAGGAGGCGGCCAAGAGACCCAGTACTTC
CDR3aa: CASSLGPRGGGQETQYF
j_gene: TRBJ2-5
d_gene: .
v_gene: TRBV7-2
abundance: .

CDR3nt: TGTGCCAGCGCCCCATGGAGCGGGAGAGGAGAGACCCAGTACTTC
CDR3aa: CASAPWSGRGETQYF
j_gene: TRBJ2-5
d_gene: TRBD2
v_gene: TRBV7-2
abundance: .

CDR3nt: TGTGCCAGCAGTTACGGCGGCAGCCTAGATGGCTACACCTTC
CDR3aa: CASSYGGSLDGYTF
j_gene: TRBJ1-2
d_gene: .
v_gene: TRBV6-2/TRBV6-3
abundance: .

CDR3nt: TGTGCCAGCAGCATAACTAGCGGGGGAAGGTACAATGAGCAGTTCTTC
CDR3aa: CASSITSGGRYNEQFF
j_gene: TRBJ2-1
d_gene: TRBD2
v_gene: TRBV7-9
abundance: .

CDR3nt: TGTGCCAGCCAGGCGGGGGAATACGACGCGACCCAGTACTTC
CDR3aa: CASQAGEYDATQYF
j_gene: TRBJ2-5
d_gene: TRBD2
v_gene: TRBV7-9
abundance: .

CDR3nt: TGTGCCAGCACCCTTGGGCAGGGAGGAGATACGCAGTATTTT
CDR3aa: CASTLGQGGDTQYF
j_gene: TRBJ2-3
d_gene: .
v_gene: TRBV5-5
abundance: .

CDR3nt: TGTGCCAGCAGCTTGGGGACTAGCGGGGTAGAGACCCAGTACTTC
CDR3aa: CASSLGTSGVETQYF
j_gene: TRBJ2-5
d_gene: TRBD2
v_gene: TRBV5-4
abundance: .

CDR3nt: TGTGCCAGCAGCTTAGGCGGGGGGGGGGGTGAAAAACTGTTTTTT
CDR3aa: CASSLGGGGGEKLFF
j_gene: TRBJ1-4
d_gene: .
v_gene: TRBV7-2
abundance: few

CDR3nt: TGTGCCAGCGGAGACTACACCTACGAGCAGTACTTC
CDR3aa: CASGDYTYEQYF
j_gene: TRBJ2-7
d_gene: .
v_gene: TRBV6-2/TRBV6-3
abundance: .

CDR3nt: TGTGCCAGCAGACTTGCGGCAGGGGACGAGCAGTACTTC
CDR3aa: CASRLAAGDEQYF
j_gene: TRBJ2-7
d_gene: .
v_gene: TRBV12-3/TRBV12-4
abundance: .

CDR3nt: TGTGCCAGCAGCATAGGGGCTCCGGAATACGAGCAGTACTTC
CDR3aa: CASSIGAPEYEQYF
j_gene: TRBJ2-7
d_gene: .
v_gene: TRBV11-2
abundance: .

CDR3nt: TGTGCCAGCAGCCTAATGGTAGGGGAGACCCAGTACTTC
CDR3aa: CASSLMVGETQYF
j_gene: TRBJ2-5
d_gene: .
v_gene: TRBV4-2
abundance: .

CDR3nt: TGTGCCAGCAGTTTCTGGGGACTAGCGGGGAGCACAGATACGCAGTATTTT
CDR3aa: CASSFWGLAGSTDTQYF
j_gene: TRBJ2-3
d_gene: TRBD2
v_gene: TRBV12-3/TRBV12-4
abundance: few

CDR3nt: TGCAGTGCCCGTGCGGGACAGGGGGCAGCTGAAGCTTTCTTT
CDR3aa: CSARAGQGAAEAFF
j_gene: TRBJ1-1
d_gene: TRBD1
v_gene: TRBV20-1
abundance: .

CDR3nt: TGTGCCAGCAGCGACCGGGACAGGGGGCCACACACTGAAGCTTTCTTT
CDR3aa: CASSDRDRGPHTEAFF
j_gene: TRBJ1-1
d_gene: TRBD1
v_gene: TRBV7-9
abundance: few

CDR3nt: TGTGCCAGCAGCAAAAGTATGGGACAGGCTTCGAGGGGCTACACCTTC
CDR3aa: CASSKSMGQASRGYTF
j_gene: TRBJ1-2
d_gene: TRBD1
v_gene: TRBV5-4
abundance: .

CDR3nt: TGTGCCAGCAGCCGCCAGGGTAATGGGATCACAGATACGCAGTATTTT
CDR3aa: CASSRQGNGITDTQYF
j_gene: TRBJ2-3
d_gene: .
v_gene: TRBV7-2
abundance: few

CDR3nt: TGTGCCAGCGGGGACAATGAGCAGTTCTTC
CDR3aa: CASGDNEQFF
j_gene: TRBJ2-1
d_gene: .
v_gene: TRBV7-2
abundance: many

CDR3nt: TGTGCTAGTGGTTTGCAAAACAGGGGGCATTCCTACGAGCAGTACTTC
CDR3aa: CASGLQNRGHSYEQYF
j_gene: TRBJ2-7
d_gene: TRBD1
v_gene: TRBV12-5
abundance: .

CDR3nt: TGTGCCAGCGGCTGGGGGGGCCTCTGGGAGACCCAGTACTTC
CDR3aa: CASGWGGLWETQYF
j_gene: TRBJ2-5
d_gene: .
v_gene: TRBV7-2
abundance: .

CDR3nt: TGTGCCAGCTCACCACCGTCGGTAGGGTCTAGTCGGGAGCAGTACTTC
CDR3aa: CASSPPSVGSSREQYF
j_gene: TRBJ2-7
d_gene: .
v_gene: TRBV18
abundance: .

CDR3nt: TGTGCCAGCAGCTTATTTCCGGGCGGACGCAATGAGCAGTTCTTC
CDR3aa: CASSLFPGGRNEQFF
j_gene: TRBJ2-1
d_gene: .
v_gene: TRBV11-2
abundance: .

CDR3nt: TGCGCCAGCAGCCAAGAAAGCGGGGAGCAGTACTTC
CDR3aa: CASSQESGEQYF
j_gene: TRBJ2-7
d_gene: .
v_gene: TRBV4-1
abundance: .

CDR3nt: TGTGCCATCAGGCAGGCCGACACTGAAGCTTTCTTT
CDR3aa: CAIRQADTEAFF
j_gene: TRBJ1-1
d_gene: .
v_gene: TRBV10-3
abundance: many

CDR3nt: TGTGCCAGCAGCTTAACCCAGGGGATTGGAAACACCATATATTTT
CDR3aa: CASSLTQGIGNTIYF
j_gene: TRBJ1-3
d_gene: .
v_gene: TRBV7-9
abundance: few

CDR3nt: TGTGCCATTGTCGACAGGGGACAAGAGACCCAGTACTTC
CDR3aa: CAIVDRGQETQYF
j_gene: TRBJ2-5
d_gene: TRBD1
v_gene: TRBV2
abundance: .

CDR3nt: TGTGCCAGCATCAGGGGGGCCGGGGGGCGCGAGCAGTACTTC
CDR3aa: CASIRGAGGREQYF
j_gene: TRBJ2-7
d_gene: .
v_gene: TRBV6-1
abundance: few

CDR3nt: TGTGCCAGCAGCTTCTTCCGCGGGACCAGCACCGGGGAGCTGTTTTTT
CDR3aa: CASSFFRGTSTGELFF
j_gene: TRBJ2-2
d_gene: .
v_gene: TRBV7-8
abundance: many

CDR3nt: TGTGCCATCAGTGAGTCGACAGGGACATTTGGTTTGAACACTGAAGCTTTCTTT
CDR3aa: CAISESTGTFGLNTEAFF
j_gene: TRBJ1-1
d_gene: TRBD1
v_gene: TRBV10-3
abundance: few

CDR3nt: TGTGCCAGCAGCCAAGATTGGATCGGCAGGGTTGGGACCCAGTACTTC
CDR3aa: CASSQDWIGRVGTQYF
j_gene: TRBJ2-5
d_gene: .
v_gene: TRBV4-2
abundance: .

CDR3nt: TGTGCCAGCAGGGATGGGACCGCGGCGGAGACCCGGTACTTC
CDR3aa: CASRDGTAAETRYF
j_gene: TRBJ2-5
d_gene: .
v_gene: TRBV7-9
abundance: .

CDR3nt: TGTGCCAGCAGCTTAGGTTGGCGGGAAGATACGCAGTATTTT
CDR3aa: CASSLGWREDTQYF
j_gene: TRBJ2-3
d_gene: .
v_gene: TRBV7-6
abundance: .

CDR3nt: TGTGCCAGCAGGCCTGGGCTTACTAGCGGGAGGGCGGCGGTGCAGTTCTTC
CDR3aa: CASRPGLTSGRAAVQFF
j_gene: TRBJ2-1
d_gene: TRBD2
v_gene: TRBV2
abundance: few

CDR3nt: TGTGCCAGTAGTATAGGTGCCTCAGGGAGGGGGACTGAAGCTTTCTTT
CDR3aa: CASSIGASGRGTEAFF
j_gene: TRBJ1-1
d_gene: .
v_gene: TRBV19
abundance: .

CDR3nt: TGTGCCAGCAGGGCCGGGACTAGCGGTATCCAAGAGACCCAGTACTTC
CDR3aa: CASRAGTSGIQETQYF
j_gene: TRBJ2-5
d_gene: TRBD2
v_gene: TRBV2
abundance: few

CDR3nt: TGTGCCAGCAGATCACAGGGGGGGGAAACACCCCTCCACTTT
CDR3aa: CASRSQGGETPLHF
j_gene: TRBJ1-6
d_gene: TRBD1
v_gene: TRBV7-2
abundance: many